Listed below are T cell receptor beta chains from one sample, sequenced in a study of shared clonotypes between healthy human individuals. Measured with immunoSEQ multiplex PCR; TCRdb has only the in-frame clones, and not every one. The top ten clones hold 0.89% of a sample with approximately 1,000,000 clones, roughly 80% of them seen once. Sequenced input: memory CD4+ T cells from PBMCs. The source is a man between 18 and 35 years old in good health. Some clones in this sample may be carry-over from other donors' samples. The CDR3 runs from the conserved cysteine through the conserved F or W. A D gene is named only where the DNA matches it firmly. Clone sizes are given selectively: once, few, many, or a class where the clone is expanded.

D: TRBD2; J: TRBJ2-1; V: TRBV4-2; size: NA; CDR3: CASSQDPGGSSYNEQFF; DNA: TGTGCCAGCAGCCAAGACCCTGGCGGGAGCTCCTACAATGAGCAGTTCTTC
D: NA; J: TRBJ2-7; V: TRBV27; size: NA; CDR3: CASSPRARAYEQYF; DNA: TGTGCCAGCAGTCCTCGGGCCAGGGCCTACGAGCAGTACTTC
D: TRBD2; J: TRBJ2-3; V: TRBV5-6; size: NA; CDR3: CASSLIAGGTDTQYF; DNA: TGTGCCAGCAGCCTGATAGCGGGAGGCACAGATACGCAGTATTTT
D: NA; J: TRBJ2-3; V: TRBV7-3; size: NA; CDR3: CASSPGRGTDTQYF; DNA: TGTGCCAGCAGCCCAGGGAGGGGGACAGATACGCAGTATTTT
D: NA; J: TRBJ1-1; V: TRBV2; size: once; CDR3: CASKGGGRRTEAFF; DNA: TGTGCCAGTAAAGGGGGGGGGCGGAGGACTGAAGCTTTCTTT
D: NA; J: TRBJ2-5; V: TRBV9; size: few; CDR3: CASSVGISYQETQYF; DNA: TGTGCCAGCAGCGTAGGAATTAGCTACCAAGAGACCCAGTACTTC
D: NA; J: TRBJ2-3; V: TRBV25-1; size: NA; CDR3: CASSATSTDTQYF; DNA: TGTGCCAGCAGCGCCACCTCCACAGATACGCAGTATTTT
D: TRBD2; J: TRBJ2-1; V: TRBV4-1; size: NA; CDR3: CASSQAPSGRAGSYNEQFF; DNA: TGCGCCAGCAGCCAAGCTCCTAGCGGGAGGGCAGGCTCCTACAATGAGCAGTTCTTC
D: NA; J: TRBJ1-3; V: TRBV7-9; size: NA; CDR3: CASSPQGVGGSGNTIYF; DNA: TGTGCCAGCAGCCCACAAGGGGTAGGCGGCTCTGGAAACACCATATATTTT
D: NA; J: TRBJ1-6; V: TRBV30; size: once; CDR3: CAARVSYNSPLHF; DNA: TGTGCTGCTAGGGTGTCTTATAATTCACCCCTCCACTTT
D: NA; J: TRBJ1-2; V: TRBV7-2; size: NA; CDR3: CASSSRGGHYNYGYTF; DNA: TGTGCCAGCAGCTCCAGGGGAGGACATTATAACTATGGCTACACCTTC
D: TRBD1; J: TRBJ2-7; V: TRBV2; size: NA; CDR3: CASSADRGYAEQYF; DNA: TGTGCCAGCAGTGCAGACAGGGGCTATGCCGAGCAGTACTTC
D: TRBD2; J: TRBJ2-4; V: TRBV11-2; size: once; CDR3: CASSLEDAGVIQYF; DNA: TGTGCCAGCAGCTTAGAGGACGCGGGGGTCATTCAGTACTTC
D: TRBD1; J: TRBJ1-2; V: TRBV5-1; size: NA; CDR3: CASSPQTGYGVINGYTF; DNA: TGCGCCAGCAGCCCCCAGACAGGGTACGGGGTCATCAATGGCTACACCTTC
D: TRBD1; J: TRBJ1-2; V: TRBV28; size: NA; CDR3: CASLDRGPLGGYTF; DNA: TGTGCCAGCCTCGACAGGGGACCTCTGGGTGGCTACACCTTC
D: NA; J: TRBJ2-2; V: TRBV6-5; size: NA; CDR3: CASTSGGSDTGELFF; DNA: TGTGCCAGCACCTCCGGGGGTTCGGACACCGGGGAGCTGTTTTTT
D: NA; J: TRBJ1-1; V: TRBV5-1; size: once; CDR3: CASRPGVANTEAFF; DNA: TGCGCCAGCAGACCCGGAGTGGCGAACACTGAAGCTTTCTTT
D: NA; J: TRBJ2-5; V: TRBV6-5; size: NA; CDR3: CASRPVLGRETQYF; DNA: TGTGCCAGCAGACCGGTCTTAGGAAGGGAGACCCAGTACTTC
D: NA; J: TRBJ2-3; V: TRBV7-2; size: NA; CDR3: CASSSPWGTDTQYF; DNA: TGTGCCAGCAGCTCGCCGTGGGGCACAGATACGCAGTATTTT
D: NA; J: TRBJ2-7; V: TRBV28; size: NA; CDR3: CASTSSGDEQYF; DNA: TGTGCCAGCACCTCCTCGGGGGACGAGCAGTACTTC
D: TRBD1; J: TRBJ2-5; V: TRBV6-1; size: NA; CDR3: CASSMGQQETQYF; DNA: TGTGCCAGCAGTATGGGACAGCAAGAGACCCAGTACTTC
D: TRBD1; J: TRBJ2-1; V: TRBV6-1; size: few; CDR3: CASSEDRVRNEQFF; DNA: TGTGCCAGCAGCGAGGACAGGGTGAGGAATGAGCAGTTCTTC
D: NA; J: TRBJ1-1; V: TRBV28; size: NA; CDR3: CASTSLGRESTEAFF; DNA: TGTGCCAGCACCTCCCTCGGACGGGAGAGCACTGAAGCTTTCTTT
D: NA; J: TRBJ1-1; V: TRBV5-1; size: few; CDR3: CASSLAGTQNTEAFF; DNA: TGCGCCAGCAGCTTGGCCGGGACACAGAACACTGAAGCTTTCTTT
D: NA; J: TRBJ1-1; V: TRBV5-4; size: few; CDR3: CASSWDVTEAFF; DNA: TGTGCCAGCAGCTGGGACGTCACTGAAGCTTTCTTT
D: NA; J: TRBJ1-2; V: TRBV5-1; size: NA; CDR3: CASSLAEGNGYTF; DNA: TGCGCCAGCAGCTTGGCAGAAGGGAATGGCTACACCTTC
D: NA; J: TRBJ2-5; V: TRBV27; size: NA; CDR3: CASSKRVYGDGSQETQYF; DNA: TGTGCCAGCAGCAAGAGAGTTTACGGGGACGGTAGCCAAGAGACCCAGTACTTC
D: NA; J: TRBJ2-7; V: TRBV5-1; size: NA; CDR3: CASSLSTTTYEQYF; DNA: TGCGCCAGCAGCCTGTCGACAACTACCTACGAGCAGTACTTC